This T cell receptor beta chain derives from a study of cytomegalovirus exposure and HLA in healthy donors. This clone was found a few times. Its specificity is unknown. General study points: Cytomegalovirus association was assigned to approximately 160 TCR beta chains.

Germline V gives CDR1 SGHRS, CDR2 YFSETQ. The CDR3 is 12 residues long. The V end was cut by 7 bases, the J end by 1 base, with 8 bases between. 60 Vbeta and 13 Jbeta primers were used in PCR. Clones were read by immunoSEQ multiplex PCR, and TCRdb kept only the in-frame ones, dropping some. In the table there are 70,000 to 90,000 clones, approximately 82% of which are singletons. This TCR was sampled from a man between 65 and 85 years old in good health and CMV-seropositive. The chain employs TRBV5-1 and TRBJ1-1, with no clear D. Sample: PBMCs. CDR3 sequence: CASRVANTEAFF. In DNA, the CDR3 is TGCGCCAGCCGAGTCGCGAACACTGAAGCTTTCTTT.